These 18 T cell receptor beta chains came from one sample sequenced in a study of blood T cell repertoires in COVID-19. TCRdb's copy holds only in-frame clones and misses some; the assay was immunoSEQ multiplex PCR. The sample includes about 190,000 clones, about 85% of them seen just once. The sequenced material came from peripheral blood. The receptors originated from a man older than 75 with COVID-19, enrolled during active disease.

The chain has TRBV18 and TRBJ2-7; 8 positions agree with TRBD1. J was trimmed by 3 bases and V by 2 bases; bases with no gene match: 6. Germline CDR1 is KGHSH and CDR2 is LQKENI. The CDR3 is 15 amino acids. The CDR3 coding sequence is TGTGCCAGCTCACCAAATACCGGGACAGGCTACGAGCAGTACTTC. It specifies CASSPNTGTGYEQYF.

This clone was counted a few times. The chain links TRBV6-5 to TRBJ1-6, with a tentative D call TRBD1 (6 bases). Trimming removed 4 bases from V and 6 bases from J, with 13 bases in between. There are 15 residues in the CDR3. From germline, CDR1 is MNHEY and CDR2 SVGAGI. CDR3 coding DNA: TGTGCCAGCAGTTCCCGGGACATCTTTAATTCACCCCTCCACTTT. As protein: CASSSRDIFNSPLHF.

This clone has a single count. The V call is TRBV21-1, the J call TRBJ1-1; the table names TRBD1, a call not compared with the DNA. TRBV21-1 counts as a pseudogene. The CDR3 totals 17 residues. CDR3 nucleotide sequence: TGTGCCAGCAGCAAAGCCCCCGACAGGGTAATGAACACTGAAGCTTTCTTT. Amino acid sequence: CASSKAPDRVMNTEAFF.

The J gene is TRBJ1-2, the V gene TRBV27, with 7 bases that match TRBD1. Trimming removed 8 bases from V and 3 bases from J; junction bases left unmatched: 9. The CDR3 extends over 14 amino acids. Germline-derived CDR1 and CDR2 are MNHEY and SMNVEV (reference sequence). CDR3: CASRLQGSDYGYTF. CDR3 coding DNA: TGTGCCAGCCGATTACAGGGGTCGGACTATGGCTACACCTTC.

The CDR3 loop reads CASSAGANQPQHF. CDR3 nucleotides: TGTGCCAGCAGCGCGGGGGCCAATCAGCCCCAGCATTTT. This chain links TRBV28 with TRBJ1-5; possible D gene TRBD1, 6 bases. Looked up from germline, CDR1 is MDHEN and CDR2 is SYDVKM. The ends were cut back, 6 bases at V and 3 bases at J, with 9 bases in the middle. CDR3 length: 13 amino acids.

The J gene is TRBJ2-5, the V gene TRBV28; D is unclear. CDR3 length: 14 amino acids. The ends were cut back, 7 bases at V and 1 base at J, with 13 bases in the middle. Germline V gives CDR1 MDHEN, CDR2 SYDVKM. This CDR3 is CASTVSTAQETQYF. The DNA of the CDR3 is TGTGCCAGCACTGTATCAACAGCCCAAGAGACCCAGTACTTC.

The J gene is TRBJ1-5, the V gene TRBV28; 8 bases are a match to TRBD1. Germline assignment: CDR1 MDHEN and CDR2 SYDVKM. CDR3 length equals 14 residues. V lost 6 bases, J lost 6 bases, and 7 bases stayed unmatched. The chain's CDR3 is CASRHPGGGQPQHF. The CDR3 DNA is TGTGCCAGCAGACACCCAGGGGGCGGTCAGCCCCAGCATTTT. The whole variable domain, filled in from reference TRBV28 and TRBJ1-5, reads DVKVTQSSRYLVKRTGEKVFLECVQDMDHENMFWYRQDPGLGLRLIYFSYDVKMKEKGDIPEGYSVSREKKERFSLILESASTNQTSMYLCASRHPGGGQPQHFGDGTRLSIL.

The rearrangement links TRBV5-1 to TRBJ2-1, with 9 bases aligning to TRBD1. Germline V gene lookup returns CDR1 SGHRS and CDR2 YFSETQ. V dropped 3 bases and J dropped 6; count of bases not matched to a gene: 7. The CDR3 spans 15 residues. The CDR3 reads CASSSGQGKGNEQFF. CDR3 DNA: TGCGCCAGCAGCTCTGGACAGGGGAAAGGCAATGAGCAGTTCTTC. Full variable domain (outside the CDR3, taken from reference TRBV5-1 and TRBJ2-1): KAGVTQTPRYLIKTRGQQVTLSCSPISGHRSVSWYQQTPGQGLQFLFEYFSETQRNKGNFPGRFSGRQFSNSRSEMNVSTLELGDSALYLCASSSGQGKGNEQFFGPGTRLTVL.

CDR3 amino acids: CASSLEGAGGLNQPQHF. The DNA of the CDR3 is TGTGCCAGCAGCTTAGAAGGGGCAGGGGGGCTCAATCAGCCCCAGCATTTT. V and J are TRBV7-6 and TRBJ1-5; 7 nucleotides agree with TRBD1. This CDR3 is built from 17 residues. Looked up from germline, CDR1 is SGHVS and CDR2 is FNYEAQ. Trimming at V came to 1 base and at J to 3 bases, leaving 9 bases not matched to a gene.

The chain is built from TRBV7-9 and TRBJ1-3; no definite D call. Germline CDR1 and CDR2: SEHNR and FQNEAQ (reference sequence). With 2 bases removed from V and 0 bases from J, the gap between germline ends came to 5 bases. This CDR3 contains 14 residues. CDR3 protein: CASSLTGSGNTIYF. The CDR3 DNA sequence: TGTGCCAGCAGCTTAACCGGCTCTGGAAACACCATATATTTT.

This sequence joins TRBV19 and TRBJ1-5, with 10 bases aligning to TRBD1. V shed 5 bases, J shed 9 bases, and the junction held 7 bases outside the gene matches. Germline CDR1 LNHDA, CDR2 SQIVND (reference sequence). The CDR3 loop spans 14 amino acids. The CDR3 sequence: CASSLRTGGRPQHF. In nucleotides, the CDR3 is TGTGCCAGTAGTCTTCGGACAGGGGGGAGGCCCCAGCATTTT.

CDR3 protein: CATSEPGGHQETQYF. CDR3 in DNA: TGTGCCACCAGTGAACCAGGGGGCCACCAAGAGACCCAGTACTTC. The chain has TRBV24-1 and TRBJ2-5; 8 nucleotides match TRBD1. CDR3 length equals 15 residues. Trimming removed 4 bases from V and 0 bases from J; junction bases left unmatched: 3. In germline, CDR1 is KGHDR, CDR2 SFDVKD.

This chain uses TRBV6-4 with TRBJ1-5, with 8 bases that match TRBD1. Per germline, CDR1 MRHNA and CDR2 SNTAGT. V shed 5 bases and J 6 bases; nucleotides not matched to a gene: 6. This CDR3 spans 14 amino acids. The CDR3 here is CASSYETGAQPQHF. CDR3 in DNA: TGTGCCAGCAGTTACGAGACAGGGGCTCAGCCCCAGCATTTT.

The CDR3 is CASSPRAGGNYEQYF. CDR3 in DNA: TGTGCCAGCAGCCCGCGGGCGGGGGGGAACTACGAGCAGTACTTC. V is TRBV3-1 (or the pseudogene TRBV3-2) and J is TRBJ2-7; 9 positions match TRBD2. The ends lost 4 bases at V and 3 bases at J; junction bases unmatched: 7. CDR3 length: 15 amino acids. Germline V CDR1 and CDR2: LGHDT, YNNKEL (reference sequence).

The chain carries TRBV19 and TRBJ1-2; a possible D gene is TRBD1 (5 bases). V was pared by 7 bases and J by 4 bases, with 19 bases between. Germline V CDR1 and CDR2: LNHDA, SQIVND (reference sequence). The CDR3 sequence is 15 residues long. The CDR3 loop reads CASTGRDPSPYGYTF. CDR3 DNA sequence: TGTGCCAGTACCGGCAGGGATCCGTCGCCCTATGGCTACACCTTC.

This clone was observed once. This chain uses TRBV6-2 or TRBV6-3 with TRBJ2-5; D perhaps matches TRBD2 (5 bases). The CDR3 consists of 16 residues. The germline V gene encodes CDR1 MNHEY and CDR2 SVGEGT. Trimming pared 2 bases from V and 7 bases from J, leaving 20 bases between. The DNA for the CDR3 is TGTGCCAGCAGTTACGCCCCCGCCATCTCCCGGGGGACCCAGTACTTC. This codes for CASSYAPAISRGTQYF.

The chain combines TRBV3-1 (or the pseudogene TRBV3-2) with TRBJ2-5; a possible D gene is TRBD1 (6 bases). The CDR3 sequence is 14 residues long. The V gene lost 0 bases and the J gene lost 5 bases, with 10 bases spanning the gap. Germline lookup yields CDR1 LGHDT and CDR2 YNNKEL (reference sequence). The CDR3, as DNA: TGTGCCAGCAGCCAAGATACCAGGGGTGAGACCCAGTACTTC. Translated, it gives CASSQDTRGETQYF.

This rearrangement joins TRBV5-1 to TRBJ1-1, with D possibly matching TRBD1 (6 bases). Per germline, CDR1 SGHRS and CDR2 YFSETQ. The CDR3 length is 15 residues. The V and J ends lost 4 bases and 5 bases respectively, with 18 bases between them. CDR3 amino acids: CASSVEPGHRTEAFF. For the CDR3, the DNA is TGCGCCAGCAGCGTAGAACCGGGACATCGGACTGAAGCTTTCTTT.